The clone carrying this T cell receptor beta chain was counted many times. Its antigen is as yet unknown. This sample was included in a study of neurological immune-mediated disorders. Study findings and constraints: The absence of any CDR3 amino acid sequence shared by expanded clones across subjects suggests that repertoires were private in all groups. Falling below healthy controls, multiple sclerosis showed the least TCR clonal expansion, while HTLV-1-associated myelopathy showed the most.

Germline-derived CDR1 and CDR2 are MNHEY and SMNVEV (reference sequence). The CDR3 spans 13 residues. The V and J ends lost 6 bases and 5 bases respectively, with 11 bases between them. The sorted libraries involved the use of about 910,000 CD4+ or CD8+ T cells. Over 180 million TCR-beta sequences (from 15-18 subjects) were yielded by each sequencing run. In TCRdb, the 5' RACE reads were re-called with MiXCR into one record per CDR3 protein. The sample yields a few thousand distinct CDR3 sequences, more than 20% seen once. The TCR comes from a woman aged 55-70 years with HTLV-1-associated myelopathy (HAM/TSP). The rearrangement links TRBV27 to TRBJ2-1; the D is unclear. Material for sequencing was CD8+ T cells from blood. This chain's CDR3 is CASSQLGNNEQFF. The CDR3 DNA is TGTGCCAGCAGCCAGCTTGGGAACAATGAGCAGTTCTTC.